Listed below are T cell receptor beta chains from one sample, sequenced in a study of beta chain features in type 1 diabetes. Clones were read by immunoSEQ multiplex PCR, and TCRdb kept only the in-frame ones, dropping some. This repertoire shows about 150,000 clones, approximately 9.2% found once; its top ten account for 0.68%. The sample consisted of central memory CD4+ T cells from blood. These receptors all stem from a man between 18 and 29 years old in good health. Each CDR3 is given with its conserved first and last residue. D genes are given only for firm matches. Not all rows give a size; the values are once, few, many and, for expanded clones, a class.

clone_size j_call d_call v_call cdr3_aa cdr3_nt
NA TRBJ2-3 TRBD1 TRBV29-1 CSVSGQGGTDTQYF TGCAGCGTCTCCGGACAGGGGGGCACAGATACGCAGTATTTT
few TRBJ1-2 NA TRBV10-1 CASSDDSRNGYTF TGCGCCAGCAGCGATGACAGCCGGAATGGCTACACCTTC
many TRBJ2-7 TRBD2 TRBV6-4 CATERGAYEQYF TGTGCCACCGAGCGGGGGGCCTACGAGCAGTACTTC
NA TRBJ2-5 TRBD2 TRBV4-2 CASSQTHSGGRQETQYF TGTGCCAGCAGCCAGACTCATAGCGGGGGGCGCCAAGAGACCCAGTACTTC
NA TRBJ2-5 NA TRBV5-1 CASSVSAQGETQYF TGCGCCAGCAGCGTAAGTGCGCAGGGAGAGACCCAGTACTTC
many TRBJ1-4 TRBD1 TRBV7-9 CASSLDWTGREKLFF TGTGCCAGCAGCTTAGACTGGACAGGGAGAGAAAAACTGTTTTTT
few TRBJ1-6 TRBD1 TRBV4-3 CASRQTTGTERSPLHF TGCGCCAGCAGACAGACTACCGGGACAGAGAGATCACCCCTCCACTTT
few TRBJ2-3 TRBD1 TRBV7-9 CASAKGQVPTDTQYF TGTGCCAGCGCGAAGGGACAGGTTCCTACAGATACGCAGTATTTT
NA TRBJ2-7 NA TRBV11-2 CASSLGNGPDEQYF TGTGCCAGCAGCTTAGGGAATGGGCCGGACGAGCAGTACTTC
NA TRBJ2-3 TRBD2 TRBV9 CASRPAGLAGDTQYF TGTGCCAGCCGCCCAGCGGGGCTTGCTGGAGATACGCAGTATTTT
few TRBJ2-1 TRBD1 TRBV5-1 CASSIDRGAYNEQFF TGCGCCAGCAGTATAGACAGGGGGGCCTACAATGAGCAGTTCTTC
few TRBJ1-2 TRBD1 TRBV7-8 CASSLLGRGEIYGYTF TGTGCCAGCAGCTTACTTGGCAGGGGGGAGATCTATGGCTACACCTTC
NA TRBJ1-1 TRBD1 TRBV5-4 CASSLGQGGTEAFF TGTGCCAGCAGCCTTGGACAGGGAGGGACTGAAGCTTTCTTT
few TRBJ1-3 NA TRBV4-3 CASSQGSGVGTIYF TGCGCCAGCAGCCAAGGTTCAGGGGTCGGCACCATATATTTT
NA TRBJ2-1 TRBD2 TRBV27 CASSLRGVYNEQFF TGTGCCAGCAGTTTGCGGGGGGTCTACAATGAGCAGTTCTTC
few TRBJ1-4 NA TRBV28 CASTGGDEKLFF TGTGCCAGCACCGGGGGAGATGAAAAACTGTTTTTT
NA TRBJ1-6 NA TRBV18 CASSPDFLYSPLHF TGTGCCAGCTCACCCGACTTTCTATATTCACCCCTCCACTTT
NA TRBJ2-3 NA TRBV13 CASSLGRGDTQYF TGTGCCAGCAGCTTAGGCCGGGGGGATACGCAGTATTTT
few TRBJ2-2 TRBD1 TRBV5-1 CASSAPDRANTGELFF TGCGCCAGCAGCGCCCCGGACAGGGCAAACACCGGGGAGCTGTTTTTT
few TRBJ2-1 TRBD2 TRBV5-1 CASSLMLAGGPDEQFF TGCGCCAGCAGCTTGATGTTAGCGGGGGGGCCGGATGAGCAGTTCTTC
few TRBJ2-5 TRBD2 TRBV4-2 CASSQEGGGAKETQYF TGTGCCAGCAGCCAAGAAGGCGGGGGAGCTAAAGAGACCCAGTACTTC
NA TRBJ1-2 NA TRBV6-5 CASSYSIGQNYGYTF TGTGCCAGCAGTTACTCGATAGGACAGAACTATGGCTACACCTTC
NA TRBJ2-5 TRBD1 TRBV6-5 CASSKARTGVETQYF TGTGCCAGCAGTAAGGCCCGGACAGGGGTGGAGACCCAGTACTTC
NA TRBJ2-5 NA TRBV11-2 CASSQGSMTGRETQYF TGCGCCAGCAGCCAAGGGTCTATGACAGGACGAGAGACCCAGTACTTC
NA TRBJ1-3 NA TRBV7-2 CASTLPGPTGFGNTIYF TGTGCCAGCACCCTCCCGGGGCCGACAGGATTTGGAAACACCATATATTTT